What follows describes a single TCR beta chain. Its antigen is currently unknown. This specimen includes other DNA sequences encoding the same CDR3. Donors contributed one heparinised blood draw apiece, averaging roughly 0.12 L. CD45RO/CCR7/CD25/CD127/CD95/CD27 staining was used to isolate CD4+ naive, central memory, regulatory and stem cell-like memory cells by sorting. Sorted populations all had greater than 98% purity. Per the germline V gene, CDR1 is SGHNT and CDR2 is YYREEE (reference sequence). J gave up 4 bases and V 4 bases, and 2 bases lay outside the gene matches. The CDR3 spans 13 residues. Expressed TCRB transcripts were sequenced, since all the RNA that had been isolated was reverse transcribed. Assay: immunoSEQ multiplex PCR; the TCRdb copy retains only in-frame clones and omits some. The sample records 900,000 or so clones, 15% to 20% being singletons. The sample belongs to a study of beta chain features in type 1 diabetes. Study-level findings and limits: Amplification by PCR could prefer shorter templates, with the same effect in patients and controls.

Sequenced: naive CD4+ T cells from blood. This rearrangement joins TRBV5-4 to TRBJ2-1, with 7 positions matching TRBD1. The clonotype was recovered from a woman younger than 30 in good health. The CDR3, as DNA: TGTGCCAGCAGCCCGACAGGGTACAATGAGCAGTTCTTC. The encoded protein is CASSPTGYNEQFF. Full variable domain (rest looked up from reference TRBV5-4 and TRBJ2-1): ETGVTQSPTHLIKTRGQQVTLRCSSQSGHNTVSWYQQALGQGPQFIFQYYREEENGRGNFPPRFSGLQFPNYSSELNVNALELDDSALYLCASSPTGYNEQFFGPGTRLTVL.